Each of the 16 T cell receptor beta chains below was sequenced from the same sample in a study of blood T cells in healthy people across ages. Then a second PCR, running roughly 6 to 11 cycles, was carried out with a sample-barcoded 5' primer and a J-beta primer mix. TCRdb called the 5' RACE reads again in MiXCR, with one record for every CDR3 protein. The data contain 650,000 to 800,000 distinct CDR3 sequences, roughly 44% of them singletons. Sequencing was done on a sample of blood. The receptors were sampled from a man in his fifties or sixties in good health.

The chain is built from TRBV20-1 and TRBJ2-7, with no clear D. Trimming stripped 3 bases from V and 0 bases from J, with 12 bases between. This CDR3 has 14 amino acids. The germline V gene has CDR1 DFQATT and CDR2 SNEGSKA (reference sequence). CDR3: CSASTSSLSYEQYF. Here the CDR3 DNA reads TGCAGTGCTAGTACTTCCAGCCTCTCCTACGAGCAGTACTTC.

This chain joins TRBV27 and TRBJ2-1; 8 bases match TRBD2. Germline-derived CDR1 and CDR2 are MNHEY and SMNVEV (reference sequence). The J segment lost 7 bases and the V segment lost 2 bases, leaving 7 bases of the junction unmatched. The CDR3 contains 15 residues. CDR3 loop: CASSLAGGLLNEQFF. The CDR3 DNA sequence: TGTGCCAGCAGTTTAGCGGGGGGATTGCTGAATGAGCAGTTCTTC.

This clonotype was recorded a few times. The DNA for the CDR3 is TGCGCCAGCAGCGCCGGACTAGCGGGGGAAGATACGCAGTATTTT. Its protein product is CASSAGLAGEDTQYF. V usage is TRBV5-1 and J usage is TRBJ2-3; 13 bases agree with TRBD2. The CDR3 consists of 15 residues. Looked up from germline, CDR1 is SGHRS and CDR2 is YFSETQ. The ends lost 4 bases at V and 5 bases at J; junction bases unmatched: 4.

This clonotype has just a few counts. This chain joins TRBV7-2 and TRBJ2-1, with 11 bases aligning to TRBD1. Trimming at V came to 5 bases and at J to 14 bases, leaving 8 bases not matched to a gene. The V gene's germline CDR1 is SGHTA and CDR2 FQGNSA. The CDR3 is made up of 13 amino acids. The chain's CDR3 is CASSPRTGGEEFF. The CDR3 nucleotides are TGTGCCAGCAGCCCTCGGACAGGGGGCGAAGAGTTCTTC.

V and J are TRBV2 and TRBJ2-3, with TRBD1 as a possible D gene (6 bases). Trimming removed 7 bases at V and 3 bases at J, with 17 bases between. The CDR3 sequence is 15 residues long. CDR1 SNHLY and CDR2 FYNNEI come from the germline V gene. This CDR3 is CASTRLTGGTDTQYF. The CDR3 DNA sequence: TGTGCCAGCACCAGGTTGACAGGCGGGACAGATACGCAGTATTTT.

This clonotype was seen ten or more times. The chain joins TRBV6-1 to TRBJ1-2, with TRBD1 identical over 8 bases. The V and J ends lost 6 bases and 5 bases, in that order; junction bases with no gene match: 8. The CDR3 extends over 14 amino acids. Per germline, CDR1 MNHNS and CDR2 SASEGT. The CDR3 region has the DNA TGTGCCAGCAGGGAGGGACAGGTTTCTTATGGCTACACCTTC. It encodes CASREGQVSYGYTF.

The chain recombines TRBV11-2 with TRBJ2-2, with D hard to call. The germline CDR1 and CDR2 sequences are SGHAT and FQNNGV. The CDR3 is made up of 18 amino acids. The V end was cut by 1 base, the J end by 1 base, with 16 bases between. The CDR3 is CASSLAPDSLLNTGELFF. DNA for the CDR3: TGTGCCAGCAGCTTAGCGCCCGATAGCCTCCTGAACACCGGGGAGCTGTTTTTT.

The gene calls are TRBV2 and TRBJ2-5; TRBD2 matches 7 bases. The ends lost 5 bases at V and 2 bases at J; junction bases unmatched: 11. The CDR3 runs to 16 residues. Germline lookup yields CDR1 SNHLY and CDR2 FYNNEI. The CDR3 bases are TGTGCCAGCAGTTCTAGGGCTAGCGGTGGACAAGAGACCCAGTACTTC. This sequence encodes CASSSRASGGQETQYF. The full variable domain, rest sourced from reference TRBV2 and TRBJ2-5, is EPEVTQTPSHQVTQMGQEVILRCVPISNHLYFYWYRQILGQKVEFLVSFYNNEISEKSEIFDDQFSVERPDGSNFTLKIRSTKLEDSAMYFCASSSRASGGQETQYFGPGTRLLVL.

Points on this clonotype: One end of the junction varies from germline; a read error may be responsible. The CDR3, as DNA: TGTGCCAGCAGTGATGAGGGATTCAAAGACATTCAGTACTTC. Protein: CASSDEGFKDIQYF. V gene TRBV2 combines with J gene TRBJ2-4, with D perhaps TRBD2 (5 bases). Germline CDR1 reads SNHLY; CDR2 reads FYNNEI. This CDR3 region has 14 residues.

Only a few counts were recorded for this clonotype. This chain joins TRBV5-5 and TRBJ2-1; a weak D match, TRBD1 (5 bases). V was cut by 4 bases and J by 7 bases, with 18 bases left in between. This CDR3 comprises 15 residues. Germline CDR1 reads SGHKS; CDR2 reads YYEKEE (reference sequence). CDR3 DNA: TGTGCCAGCAGCCCTGATTTAAGGGGTTTGAATGAGCAGTTCTTC. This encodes CASSPDLRGLNEQFF.

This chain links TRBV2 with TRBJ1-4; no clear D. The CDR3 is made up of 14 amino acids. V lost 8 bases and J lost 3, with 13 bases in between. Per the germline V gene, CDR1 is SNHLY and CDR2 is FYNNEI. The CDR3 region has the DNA TGTGCCAGCGTAGATCGTGTGCCTAATGAAAAACTGTTTTTT. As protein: CASVDRVPNEKLFF.

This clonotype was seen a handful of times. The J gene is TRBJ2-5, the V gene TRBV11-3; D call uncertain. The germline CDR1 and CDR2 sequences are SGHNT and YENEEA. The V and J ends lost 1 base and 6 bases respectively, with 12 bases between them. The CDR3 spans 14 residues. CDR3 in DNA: TGTGCCAGCAGCTTAGCGGGCAGGTTCCAGACCCAGTACTTC. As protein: CASSLAGRFQTQYF. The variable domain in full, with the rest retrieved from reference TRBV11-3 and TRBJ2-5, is EAGVVQSPRYKIIEKKQPVAFWCNPISGHNTLYWYLQNLGQGPELLIRYENEEAVDDSQLPKDRFSAERLKGVDSTLKIQPAELGDSAVYLCASSLAGRFQTQYFGPGTRLLVL.

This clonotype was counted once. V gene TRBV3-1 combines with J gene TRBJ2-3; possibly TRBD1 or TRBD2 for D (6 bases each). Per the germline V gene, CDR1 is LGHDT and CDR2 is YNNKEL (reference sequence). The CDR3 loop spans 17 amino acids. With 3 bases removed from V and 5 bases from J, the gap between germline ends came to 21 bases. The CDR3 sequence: CASSQRVRGPGVDTQYF. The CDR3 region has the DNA TGTGCCAGCAGCCAGAGGGTCCGGGGGCCGGGGGTAGATACGCAGTATTTT.

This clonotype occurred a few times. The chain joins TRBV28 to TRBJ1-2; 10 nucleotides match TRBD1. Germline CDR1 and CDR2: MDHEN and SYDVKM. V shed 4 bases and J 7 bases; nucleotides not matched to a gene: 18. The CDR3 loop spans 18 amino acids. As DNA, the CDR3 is TGTGCCAGCAGTTCGAGAGGGACAGGGGCGAAAAACCGTCGTGGCTACACCTTC. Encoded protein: CASSSRGTGAKNRRGYTF.

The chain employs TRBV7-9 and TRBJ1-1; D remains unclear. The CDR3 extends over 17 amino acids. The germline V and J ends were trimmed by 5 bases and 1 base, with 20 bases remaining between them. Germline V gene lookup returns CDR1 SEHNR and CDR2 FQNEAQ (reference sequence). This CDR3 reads CASSPRVAVLRNTEAFF. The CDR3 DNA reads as TGTGCCAGCAGCCCCCGCGTGGCAGTGCTTCGGAACACTGAAGCTTTCTTT. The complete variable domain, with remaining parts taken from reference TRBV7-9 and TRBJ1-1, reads DTGVSQNPRHKITKRGQNVTFRCDPISEHNRLYWYRQTLGQGPEFLTYFQNEAQLEKSRLLSDRFSAERPKGSFSTLEIQRTEQGDSAMYLCASSPRVAVLRNTEAFFGQGTRLTVV.

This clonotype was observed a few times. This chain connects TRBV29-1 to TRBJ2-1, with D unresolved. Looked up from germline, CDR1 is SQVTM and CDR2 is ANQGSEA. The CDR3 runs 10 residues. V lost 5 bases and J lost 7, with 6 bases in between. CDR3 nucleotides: TGCAGCGTTTGGACGAATGAGCAGTTCTTC. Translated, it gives CSVWTNEQFF.